This note documents a single TCR beta chain sequence. Its antigen is undetermined. Profiled with immunoSEQ multiplex PCR; TCRdb holds only in-frame clones, not every one. The data contain some 64,000 clones, around 97% of them singletons. This record belongs to a study of cytomegalovirus exposure and HLA in healthy donors. A roughly 120-subject validation cohort, separate from the approximately 720-subject first cohort, supplied the donors. The V gene lost 4 bases and the J gene lost 4 bases, with 13 bases spanning the gap. The CDR3 contains 14 residues. The germline CDR1 and CDR2 sequences are SNHLY and FYNNEI. The study's findings and limits: In a later analysis, first-cohort TCR clusters were found to tend to co-occur in the 130 or so validation repertoires. The listing of 150 or so TCR beta chains classed them as cytomegalovirus-associated. It was reported that the classifier diagnosed cytomegalovirus status with high specificity and sensitivity in both the original and validation cohorts.

The gene calls are TRBV2 and TRBJ1-2; unclear D gene. The sample taken for sequencing was PBMCs. This TCR came from a woman younger than 30 in good health and CMV-seropositive. CDR3 in DNA: TGTGCCAGCAGTGTCCCGGACTCGCGCTATGGCTACACCTTC. This encodes CASSVPDSRYGYTF.